A selection of T cell receptor beta chains follows, all from one sample in a study of TIL therapy for anti-PD-1-resistant metastatic lung cancer. Libraries were prepared by immunoSEQ multiplex PCR; TCRdb keeps only in-frame clonotypes and omits some of them. The data hold 2,000 to 3,000 clones, with 73% observed a single time. The sample here was tumor tissue, taken at baseline. These receptors came from a person aged 25 to 85 with non-small cell lung cancer. Some clones in this sample may be carry-over from other donors' samples. The conserved cysteine and the conserved F or W are not part of the CDR3 here. D genes are given only for firm matches.

v_call | d_call | cdr3_length | cdr3_aa
TRBV6-5 | - | 11 | ASSPHNTDTQY
TRBV12-1 | - | 18 | ASSSWGLGGSLSGANVLT
TRBV27 | - | 11 | ASSLRGNQPQH
TRBV19 | TRBD1 | 13 | ASSIGRQGVYEQY
TRBV9 | - | 15 | ASSRFLSGSSYNEQF
TRBV4-1 | - | 12 | ASSQVWGAEKLF
TRBV4-2 | TRBD1 | 15 | ASSQDRGLSYGNTIY
TRBV7-2 | TRBD2 | 16 | ASSLRPYGGTRTDTQY
TRBV19 | TRBD1 | 12 | ASSIGQGNYGYT
TRBV5-1 | - | 12 | ASSRDDVGSPLH
TRBV5-1 | TRBD1 | 11 | ASRGTGTYEQY
TRBV5-1 | - | 14 | ASSLEGRTRGTEAF
TRBV27 | - | 15 | ASSTSGGVLTGNTIY
TRBV19 | TRBD1 | 15 | ASSIARDRRSGNTIY
TRBV7-2 | TRBD2 | 13 | ASSFSGAGANVLT
TRBV7-3 | - | 10 | ASLSVGGGYT
TRBV28 | - | 11 | ASSFSSPYEQY
TRBV5-1 | - | 14 | ASSFILAALNYGYT
TRBV11-2 | - | 13 | ASSFWGSGTDTQY
TRBV5-4 | TRBD1 | 14 | ASSLAGGGTNEKLF
TRBV10-1 | TRBD1 | 13 | ASSESGTGDETQY
TRBV12-2 | - | 17 | ASRLVGPTLLSSYNEQF
TRBV30 | - | 12 | AWRSGIYNSPLH
TRBV5-1 | TRBD1 | 13 | ASSYGQGTNYGYT
TRBV19 | TRBD1 | 14 | ASRTGTVGLNTEAF
TRBV4-3 | TRBD2 | 14 | ASSQDPSGGAGELF
TRBV29-1 | - | 11 | SGYRGRGDIQY
TRBV6-1 | - | 12 | ASSSRDRLGKAF
TRBV18 | - | 12 | ASSRLEAKGTQY
TRBV7-3 | - | 14 | ASSLTGTRTQETQY